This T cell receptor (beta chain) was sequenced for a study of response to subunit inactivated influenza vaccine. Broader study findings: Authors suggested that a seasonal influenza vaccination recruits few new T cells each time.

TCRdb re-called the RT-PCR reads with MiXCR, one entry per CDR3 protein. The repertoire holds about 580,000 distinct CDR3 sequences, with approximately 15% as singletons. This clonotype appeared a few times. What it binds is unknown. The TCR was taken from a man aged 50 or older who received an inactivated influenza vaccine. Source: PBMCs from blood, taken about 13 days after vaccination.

This chain's CDR3 is CSVEGGEGTQETQYF. The CDR3 DNA follows: TGCAGCGTTGAAGGCGGGGAGGGAACCCAAGAGACCCAGTACTTC. This chain uses TRBV29-1 with TRBJ2-5, with TRBD2 matching over 7 bases. Germline V gene sequence: CDR1 SQVTM, CDR2 ANQGSEA. J lost 1 base, V lost 1 base, and 6 bases had no gene match. The CDR3 has 15 amino acids.